The present T cell receptor (beta chain) was sequenced within a study of technical replicates of blood from a handful of donors. Data came from immunoSEQ multiplex PCR; TCRdb stores just in-frame clones and leaves some out. The sample has 74,000 or so clones; around 90% are singletons. The V gene lost 1 base and the J gene lost 3 bases, with 7 bases spanning the gap. CDR3 length: 13 residues. CDR1 is SGHAT and CDR2 is FQNNGV in the germline V gene. Sequenced input: T cells isolated from PBMCs. The clonotype originates from a human donor in good health. This rearrangement joins TRBV11-2 to TRBJ2-7; no clear D. CDR3 in amino acids: CASSLGYSYEQYF. The CDR3 bases are TGTGCCAGCAGCTTAGGTTACAGCTACGAGCAGTACTTC.